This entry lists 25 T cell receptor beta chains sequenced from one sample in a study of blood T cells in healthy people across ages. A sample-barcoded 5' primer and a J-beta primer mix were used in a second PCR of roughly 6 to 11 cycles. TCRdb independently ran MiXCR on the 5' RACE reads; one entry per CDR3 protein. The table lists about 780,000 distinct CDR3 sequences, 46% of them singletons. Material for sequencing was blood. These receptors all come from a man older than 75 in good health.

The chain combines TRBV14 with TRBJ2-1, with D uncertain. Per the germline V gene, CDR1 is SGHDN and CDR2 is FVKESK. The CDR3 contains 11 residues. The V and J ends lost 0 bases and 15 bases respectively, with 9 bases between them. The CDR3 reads CASSQDFRRFF. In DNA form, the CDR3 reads TGTGCCAGCAGCCAAGACTTTCGTCGGTTCTTC.

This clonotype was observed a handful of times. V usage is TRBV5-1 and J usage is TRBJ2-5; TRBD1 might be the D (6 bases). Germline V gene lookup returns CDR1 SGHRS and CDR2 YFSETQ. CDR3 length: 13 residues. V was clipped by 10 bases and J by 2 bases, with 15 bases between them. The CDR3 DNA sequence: TGCGCCTCTCACGGGACACCTCAAGAGACCCAGTACTTC. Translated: CASHGTPQETQYF.

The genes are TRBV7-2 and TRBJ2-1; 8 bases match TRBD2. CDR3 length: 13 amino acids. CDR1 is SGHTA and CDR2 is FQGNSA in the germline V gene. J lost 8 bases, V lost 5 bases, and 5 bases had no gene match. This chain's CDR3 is CASSPRTSYEQFF. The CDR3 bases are TGTGCCAGCAGCCCGCGGACTAGCTATGAGCAGTTCTTC. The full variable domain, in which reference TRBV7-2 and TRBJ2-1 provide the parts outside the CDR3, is GAGVSQSPSNKVTEKGKDVELRCDPISGHTALYWYRQSLGQGLEFLIYFQGNSAPDKSGLPSDRFSAERTGGSVSTLTIQRTQQEDSAVYLCASSPRTSYEQFFGPGTRLTVL.

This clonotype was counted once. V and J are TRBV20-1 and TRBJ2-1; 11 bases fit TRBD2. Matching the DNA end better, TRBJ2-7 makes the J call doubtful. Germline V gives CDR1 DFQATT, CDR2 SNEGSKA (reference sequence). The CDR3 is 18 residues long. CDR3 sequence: CSALHSKTSGNSYNEQYF. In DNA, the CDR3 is TGCAGTGCCCTCCACTCGAAGACTAGCGGGAACTCCTACAATGAGCAGTACTTC.

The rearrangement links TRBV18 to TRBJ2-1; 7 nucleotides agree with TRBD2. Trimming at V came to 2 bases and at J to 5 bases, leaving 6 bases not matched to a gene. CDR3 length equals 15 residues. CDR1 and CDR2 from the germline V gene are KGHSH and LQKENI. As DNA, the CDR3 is TGTGCCAGCTCACCAGGCGGGGGATTTAACAATGAGCAGTTCTTC. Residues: CASSPGGGFNNEQFF.

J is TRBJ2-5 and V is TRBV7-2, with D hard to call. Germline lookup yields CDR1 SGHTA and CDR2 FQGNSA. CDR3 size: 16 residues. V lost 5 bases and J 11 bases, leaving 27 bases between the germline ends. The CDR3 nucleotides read TGTGCCAGCAGCCCCAGGAGTAGCAGCTTTTACAATGAGCAGTACTTC. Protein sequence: CASSPRSSSFYNEQYF.

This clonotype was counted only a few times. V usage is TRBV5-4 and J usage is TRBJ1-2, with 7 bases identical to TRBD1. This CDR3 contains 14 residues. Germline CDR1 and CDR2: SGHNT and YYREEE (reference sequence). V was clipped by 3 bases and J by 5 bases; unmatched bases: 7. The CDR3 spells CASSYAGTAYGYTF. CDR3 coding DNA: TGTGCCAGCAGCTACGCTGGGACAGCTTATGGCTACACCTTC.

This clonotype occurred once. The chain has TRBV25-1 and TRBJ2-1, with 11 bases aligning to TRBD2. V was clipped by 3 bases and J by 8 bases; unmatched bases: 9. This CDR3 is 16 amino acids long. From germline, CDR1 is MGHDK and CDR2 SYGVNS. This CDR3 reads CASSDAGLAGRDEQFF. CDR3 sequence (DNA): TGTGCCAGCAGTGACGCCGGACTAGCGGGTAGGGATGAGCAGTTCTTC.

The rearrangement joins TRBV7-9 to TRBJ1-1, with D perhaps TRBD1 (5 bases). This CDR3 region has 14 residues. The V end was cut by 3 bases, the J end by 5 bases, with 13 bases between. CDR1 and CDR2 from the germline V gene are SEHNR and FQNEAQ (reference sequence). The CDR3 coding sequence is TGTGCCAGCAGCTTTCCTGGTAGGGGTACTGAAGCTTTCTTT. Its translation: CASSFPGRGTEAFF. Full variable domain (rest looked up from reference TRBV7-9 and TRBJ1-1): DTGVSQNPRHKITKRGQNVTFRCDPISEHNRLYWYRQTLGQGPEFLTYFQNEAQLEKSRLLSDRFSAERPKGSFSTLEIQRTEQGDSAMYLCASSFPGRGTEAFFGQGTRLTVV.

The CDR3 nucleotides are TGTGCCAGCAGTGTCCAGGTAGATACGCAGTATTTT. The encoded protein is CASSVQVDTQYF. The J gene is TRBJ2-3, the V gene TRBV12-3 or TRBV12-4; D remains ambiguous. Trimming removed 5 bases from V and 5 bases from J, with 8 bases in between. The CDR3 has 12 amino acids.

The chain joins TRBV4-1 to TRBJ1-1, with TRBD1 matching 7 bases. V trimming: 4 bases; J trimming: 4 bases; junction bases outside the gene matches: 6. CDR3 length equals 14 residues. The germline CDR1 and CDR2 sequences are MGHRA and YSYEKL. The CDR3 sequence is CASSLTGASTEAFF. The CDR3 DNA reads TGCGCCAGCAGCCTTACAGGGGCATCCACTGAAGCTTTCTTT.

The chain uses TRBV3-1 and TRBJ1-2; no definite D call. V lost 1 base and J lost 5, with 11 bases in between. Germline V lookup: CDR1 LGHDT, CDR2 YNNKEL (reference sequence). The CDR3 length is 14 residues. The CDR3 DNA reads TGTGCCAGCAGCCAAGTTACAGCAGCTTATGGCTACACCTTC. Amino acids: CASSQVTAAYGYTF.

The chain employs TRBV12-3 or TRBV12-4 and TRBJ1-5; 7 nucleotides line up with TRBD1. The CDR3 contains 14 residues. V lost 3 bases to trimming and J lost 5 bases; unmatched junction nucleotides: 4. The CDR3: CASSFTGADQPQHF. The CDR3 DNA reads TGTGCCAGCAGTTTCACAGGGGCGGATCAGCCCCAGCATTTT.

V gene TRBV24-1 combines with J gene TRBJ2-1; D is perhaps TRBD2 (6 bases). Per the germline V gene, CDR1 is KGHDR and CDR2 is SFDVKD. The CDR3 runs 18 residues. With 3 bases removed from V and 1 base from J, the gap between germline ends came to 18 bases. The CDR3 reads CATSDKLSASESYNEQFF. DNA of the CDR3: TGTGCCACCAGTGATAAGTTGTCGGCTAGCGAGTCCTACAATGAGCAGTTCTTC.

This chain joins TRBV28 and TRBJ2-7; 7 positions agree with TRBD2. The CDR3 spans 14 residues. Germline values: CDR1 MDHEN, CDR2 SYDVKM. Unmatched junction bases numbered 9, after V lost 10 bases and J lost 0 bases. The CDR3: CATSATGGSYEQYF. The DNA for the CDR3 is TGTGCCACGTCTGCTACGGGAGGCTCCTACGAGCAGTACTTC.

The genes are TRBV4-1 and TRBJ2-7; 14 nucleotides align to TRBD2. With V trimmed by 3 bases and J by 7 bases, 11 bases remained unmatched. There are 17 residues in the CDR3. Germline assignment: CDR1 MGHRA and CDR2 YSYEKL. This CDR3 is CASSQLTSGRALNEQYF. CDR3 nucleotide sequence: TGCGCCAGCAGCCAGCTGACTAGCGGGAGGGCCCTCAATGAGCAGTACTTC.

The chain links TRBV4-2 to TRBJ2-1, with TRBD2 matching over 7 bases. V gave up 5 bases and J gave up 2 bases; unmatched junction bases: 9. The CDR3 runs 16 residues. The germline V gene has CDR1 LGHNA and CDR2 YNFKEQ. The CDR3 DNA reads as TGTGCCAGCAGCACCCGGGAGCGGGACCCCTACAATGAGCAGTTCTTC. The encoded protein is CASSTRERDPYNEQFF.

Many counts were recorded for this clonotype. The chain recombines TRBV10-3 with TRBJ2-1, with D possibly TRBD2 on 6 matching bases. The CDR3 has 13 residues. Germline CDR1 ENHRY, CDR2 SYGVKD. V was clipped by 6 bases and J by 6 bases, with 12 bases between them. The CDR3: CAIRLLASNEQFF. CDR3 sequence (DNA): TGTGCCATCAGACTTCTAGCGTCCAATGAGCAGTTCTTC.

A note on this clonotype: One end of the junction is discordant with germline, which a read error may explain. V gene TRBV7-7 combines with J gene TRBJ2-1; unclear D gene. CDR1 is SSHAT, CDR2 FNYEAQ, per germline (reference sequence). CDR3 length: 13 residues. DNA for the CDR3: TGTGCTAGCAGCGCCGATACCTGGAGTGAGCAGTTCTTC. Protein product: CASSADTWSEQFF.

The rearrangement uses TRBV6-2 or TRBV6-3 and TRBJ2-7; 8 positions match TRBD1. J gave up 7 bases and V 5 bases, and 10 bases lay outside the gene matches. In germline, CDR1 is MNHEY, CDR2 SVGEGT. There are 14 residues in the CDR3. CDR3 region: CASSIGQGPWEQYF. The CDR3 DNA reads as TGTGCCAGCAGTATAGGACAGGGCCCCTGGGAGCAGTACTTC.

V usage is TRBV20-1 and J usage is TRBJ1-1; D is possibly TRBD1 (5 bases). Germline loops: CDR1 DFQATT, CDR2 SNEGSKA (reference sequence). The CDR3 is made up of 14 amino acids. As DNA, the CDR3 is TGCAGGGCCGAGTCAGGGAGGTCCAACACTGAAGCTTTCTTT. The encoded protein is CRAESGRSNTEAFF.

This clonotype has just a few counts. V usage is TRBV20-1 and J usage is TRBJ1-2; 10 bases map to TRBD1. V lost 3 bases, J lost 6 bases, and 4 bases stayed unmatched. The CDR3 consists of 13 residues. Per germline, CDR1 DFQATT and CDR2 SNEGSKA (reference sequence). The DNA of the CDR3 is TGCAGTGCTAGGGACAGGGGGGAAAATGGCTACACCTTC. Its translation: CSARDRGENGYTF.

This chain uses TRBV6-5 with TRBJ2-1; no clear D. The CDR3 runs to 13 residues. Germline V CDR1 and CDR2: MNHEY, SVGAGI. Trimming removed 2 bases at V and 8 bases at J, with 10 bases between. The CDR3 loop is CASSYRPLDEQFF. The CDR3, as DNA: TGTGCCAGCAGTTACCGGCCCTTGGATGAGCAGTTCTTC.

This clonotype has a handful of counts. In DNA, the CDR3 is TGTGCCAGCAAACAACCGGGAGGGCCTTACGAGCAGTACTTC. It yields the protein CASKQPGGPYEQYF. The V gene is TRBV6-2 or TRBV6-3, the J gene TRBJ2-7; 8 nucleotides line up with TRBD2. Trimming took 7 bases from V and 4 from J; bases not matched to a gene: 9. Germline values: CDR1 MNHEY, CDR2 SVGEGT. This CDR3 region has 14 residues.

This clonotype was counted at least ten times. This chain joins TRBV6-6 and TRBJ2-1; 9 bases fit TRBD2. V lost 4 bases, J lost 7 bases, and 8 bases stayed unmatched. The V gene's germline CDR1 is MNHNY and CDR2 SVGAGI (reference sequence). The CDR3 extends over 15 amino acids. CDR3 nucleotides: TGTGCCAGCAGTTTAGCGGGAGAGGAGGGGAATGAGCAGTTCTTC. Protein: CASSLAGEEGNEQFF.